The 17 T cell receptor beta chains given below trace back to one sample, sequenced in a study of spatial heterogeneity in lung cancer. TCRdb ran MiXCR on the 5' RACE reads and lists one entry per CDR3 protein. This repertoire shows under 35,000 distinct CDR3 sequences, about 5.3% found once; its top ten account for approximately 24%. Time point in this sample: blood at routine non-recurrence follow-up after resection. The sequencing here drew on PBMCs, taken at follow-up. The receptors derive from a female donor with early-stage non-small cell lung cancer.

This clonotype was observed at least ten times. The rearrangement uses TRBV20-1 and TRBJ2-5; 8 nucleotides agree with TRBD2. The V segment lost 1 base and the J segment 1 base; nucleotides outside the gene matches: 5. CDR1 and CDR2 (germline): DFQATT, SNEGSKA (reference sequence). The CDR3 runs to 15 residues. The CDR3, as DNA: TGCAGTGCTAGAGTCGGTAGCGGGGTCCAAGAGACCCAGTACTTC. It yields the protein CSARVGSGVQETQYF.

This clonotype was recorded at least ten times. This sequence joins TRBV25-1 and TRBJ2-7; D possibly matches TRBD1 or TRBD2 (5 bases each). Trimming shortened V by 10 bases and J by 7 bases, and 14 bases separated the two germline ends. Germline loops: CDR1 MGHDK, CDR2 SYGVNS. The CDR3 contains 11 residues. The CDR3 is CATQGVQEQYF. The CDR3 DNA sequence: TGTGCCACCCAGGGAGTTCAGGAGCAGTACTTC.

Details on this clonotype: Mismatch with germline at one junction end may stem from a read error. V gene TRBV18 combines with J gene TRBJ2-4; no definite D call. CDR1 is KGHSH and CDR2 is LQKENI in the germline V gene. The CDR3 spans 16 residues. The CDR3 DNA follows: TGTGTCAGCTCCACAAATCGGCAGCCAGCCAAAAACATTCAGTACTTC. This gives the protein CVSSTNRQPAKNIQYF. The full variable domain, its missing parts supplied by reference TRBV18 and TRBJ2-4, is NAGVMQNPRHLVRRRGQEARLRCSPMKGHSHVYWYRQLPEEGLKFMVYLQKENIIDESGMPKERFSAEFPKEGPSILRIQQVVRGDSAAYFCVSSTNRQPAKNIQYFGAGTRLSVL.

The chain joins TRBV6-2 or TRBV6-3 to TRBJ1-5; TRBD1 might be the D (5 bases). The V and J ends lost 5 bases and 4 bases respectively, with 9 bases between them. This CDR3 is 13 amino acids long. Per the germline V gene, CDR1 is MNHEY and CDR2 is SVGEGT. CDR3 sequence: CASSRGMNQPQHF. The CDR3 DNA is TGTGCCAGCAGTCGGGGGATGAATCAGCCCCAGCATTTT.

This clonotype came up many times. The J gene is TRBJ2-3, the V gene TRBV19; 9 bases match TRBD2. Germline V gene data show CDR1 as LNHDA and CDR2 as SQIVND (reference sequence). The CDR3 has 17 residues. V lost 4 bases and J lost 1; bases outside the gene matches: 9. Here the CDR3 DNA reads TGTGCCAGTAGTACCCAATCGAGGACTAGCGGCACAGATACGCAGTATTTT. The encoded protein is CASSTQSRTSGTDTQYF.

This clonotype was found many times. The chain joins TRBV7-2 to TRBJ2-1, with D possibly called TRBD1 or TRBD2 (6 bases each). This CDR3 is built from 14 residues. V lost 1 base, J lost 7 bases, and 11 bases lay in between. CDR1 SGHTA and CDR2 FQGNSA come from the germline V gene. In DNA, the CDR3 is TGTGCCAGCAGCTTAGAGGGGGGCAGGAATGAGCAGTTCTTC. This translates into CASSLEGGRNEQFF.

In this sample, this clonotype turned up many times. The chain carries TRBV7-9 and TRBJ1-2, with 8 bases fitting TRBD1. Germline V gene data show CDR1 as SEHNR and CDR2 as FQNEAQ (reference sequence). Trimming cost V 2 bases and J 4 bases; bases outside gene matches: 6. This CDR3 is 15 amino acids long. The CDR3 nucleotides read TGTGCCAGCAGCTTAAAGCCAGGGGGCACCTATGGCTACACCTTC. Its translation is CASSLKPGGTYGYTF.

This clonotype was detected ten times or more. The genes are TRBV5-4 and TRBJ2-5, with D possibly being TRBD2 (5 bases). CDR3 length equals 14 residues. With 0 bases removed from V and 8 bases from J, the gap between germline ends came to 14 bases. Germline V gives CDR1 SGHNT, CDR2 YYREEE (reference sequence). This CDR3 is CASSLGISGGTQYF. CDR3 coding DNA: TGTGCCAGCAGCTTGGGTATCTCTGGAGGAACCCAGTACTTC.

CDR3 nucleotides: TGTGCCAGCAGTGGAAGTAACAGCTATAATTCACCCCTCCACTTT. Its protein product is CASSGSNSYNSPLHF. The rearrangement uses TRBV2 and TRBJ1-6; D ambiguous. Trimming removed 4 bases from V and 3 bases from J, with 10 bases in between. This CDR3 is built from 15 residues. CDR1 is SNHLY, CDR2 FYNNEI, per germline. The full variable domain, completed using reference TRBV2 and TRBJ1-6, is EPEVTQTPSHQVTQMGQEVILRCVPISNHLYFYWYRQILGQKVEFLVSFYNNEISEKSEIFDDQFSVERPDGSNFTLKIRSTKLEDSAMYFCASSGSNSYNSPLHFGNGTRLTVT.

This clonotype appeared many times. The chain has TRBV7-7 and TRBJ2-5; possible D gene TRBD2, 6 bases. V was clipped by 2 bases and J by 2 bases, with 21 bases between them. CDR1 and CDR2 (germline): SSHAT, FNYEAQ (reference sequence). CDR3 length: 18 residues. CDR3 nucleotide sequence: TGTGCCAGCAGCTTAAGTTCGCCGGGGGATTGGTTGCAAGAGACCCAGTACTTC. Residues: CASSLSSPGDWLQETQYF.

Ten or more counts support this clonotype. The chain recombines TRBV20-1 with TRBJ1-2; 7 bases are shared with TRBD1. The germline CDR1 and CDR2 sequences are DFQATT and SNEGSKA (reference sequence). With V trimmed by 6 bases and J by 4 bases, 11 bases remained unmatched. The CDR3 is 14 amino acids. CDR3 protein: CSAPVEGASYGYTF. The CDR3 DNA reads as TGCAGTGCCCCGGTGGAGGGGGCTAGCTATGGCTACACCTTC.

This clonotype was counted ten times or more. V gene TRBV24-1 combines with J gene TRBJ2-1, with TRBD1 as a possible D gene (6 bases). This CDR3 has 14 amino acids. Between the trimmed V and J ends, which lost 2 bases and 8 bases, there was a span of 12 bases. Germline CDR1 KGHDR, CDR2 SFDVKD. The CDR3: CATSDSGQSHEQFF. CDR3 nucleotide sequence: TGTGCCACCAGTGATTCTGGACAGTCGCATGAGCAGTTCTTC.

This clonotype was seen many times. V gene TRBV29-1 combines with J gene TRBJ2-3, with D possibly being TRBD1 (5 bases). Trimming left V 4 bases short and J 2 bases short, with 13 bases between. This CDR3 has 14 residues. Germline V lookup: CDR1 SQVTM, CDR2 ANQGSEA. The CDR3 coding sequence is TGCAGCGTTGGGCTGGGGCAGGCCACAGATACGCAGTATTTT. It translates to CSVGLGQATDTQYF.

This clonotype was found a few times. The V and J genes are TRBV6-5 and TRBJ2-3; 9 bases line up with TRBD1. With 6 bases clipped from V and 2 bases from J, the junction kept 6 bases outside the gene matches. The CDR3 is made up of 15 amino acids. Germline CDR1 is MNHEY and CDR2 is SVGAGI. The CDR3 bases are TGTGCCAGCAGAAAGGGACAGGGTAACACAGATACGCAGTATTTT. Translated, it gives CASRKGQGNTDTQYF.

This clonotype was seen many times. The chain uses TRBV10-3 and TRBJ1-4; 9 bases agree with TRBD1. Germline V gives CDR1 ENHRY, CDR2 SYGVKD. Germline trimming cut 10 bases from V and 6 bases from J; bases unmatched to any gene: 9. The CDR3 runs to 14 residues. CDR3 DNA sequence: TGTGCCACGATGGACCGACAGGGGGATGAAAAACTGTTTTTT. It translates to CATMDRQGDEKLFF.

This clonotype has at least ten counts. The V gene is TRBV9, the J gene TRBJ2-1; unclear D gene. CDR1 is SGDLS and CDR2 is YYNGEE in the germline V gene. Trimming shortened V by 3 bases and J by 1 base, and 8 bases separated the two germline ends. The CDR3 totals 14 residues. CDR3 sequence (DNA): TGTGCCAGCAGCGGGTCCTTGTCCTACAATGAGCAGTTCTTC. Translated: CASSGSLSYNEQFF.

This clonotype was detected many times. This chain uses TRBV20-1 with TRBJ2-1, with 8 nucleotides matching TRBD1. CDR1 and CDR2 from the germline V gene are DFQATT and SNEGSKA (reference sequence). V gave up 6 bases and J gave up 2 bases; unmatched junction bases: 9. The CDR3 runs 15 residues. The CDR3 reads CSAHGLDRAYNEQFF. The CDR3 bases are TGCAGTGCCCACGGGCTGGACAGGGCCTACAATGAGCAGTTCTTC.